Following are 26 T cell receptor beta chains from one sample sequenced in a study of cytomegalovirus exposure and HLA in healthy donors. The repertoire was sequenced with immunoSEQ multiplex PCR; TCRdb's copy has only in-frame clones and lacks some. The sample includes 55,000 to 70,000 clones, about 91% of them seen just once. Specimen: PBMCs. These receptors all come from a woman in her twenties or thirties in good health and CMV-seronegative.

V and J are TRBV9 and TRBJ2-2; 8 nucleotides align to TRBD2. This CDR3 has 16 amino acids. Trimming removed 4 bases from V and 0 bases from J; junction bases left unmatched: 5. The germline V gene encodes CDR1 SGDLS and CDR2 YYNGEE. This chain's CDR3 is CASSLTSGPNTGELFF. The DNA for the CDR3 is TGTGCCAGCAGCTTAACTAGCGGACCGAACACCGGGGAGCTGTTTTTT.

The chain has TRBV30 and TRBJ2-5, with 7 bases lining up with TRBD2. With V trimmed by 3 bases and J by 4 bases, 5 bases remained unmatched. Germline V CDR1 and CDR2: GTSNPN, SVGIG (reference sequence). This CDR3 region has 13 residues. CDR3 bases: TGTGCCTGGAGCCTCGTAGCGGGAGAGACCCAGTACTTC. This translates into CAWSLVAGETQYF.

Here the CDR3 DNA reads TGTGCCAGCAGCTCTCGGGGGGGCGGCTATGGCTACACCTTC. This codes for CASSSRGGGYGYTF. This rearrangement joins TRBV5-4 to TRBJ1-2, with a weak D call TRBD1 (6 bases). The ends were cut back, 3 bases at V and 4 bases at J, with 13 bases in the middle. There are 14 residues in the CDR3. Per germline, CDR1 SGHNT and CDR2 YYREEE (reference sequence).

This chain links TRBV7-9 with TRBJ1-2, with D perhaps TRBD1 (5 bases). Germline assignment: CDR1 SEHNR and CDR2 FQNEAQ (reference sequence). This CDR3 is built from 15 residues. Trimming pared 1 base from V and 4 bases from J, leaving 13 bases between. DNA for the CDR3: TGTGCCAGCAGCTTAGGTCAGGGCCCGGTCTATGGCTACACCTTC. Residues: CASSLGQGPVYGYTF.

This CDR3 is CASSYGIGGWETQYF. DNA for the CDR3: TGTGCCAGTAGTTACGGGATCGGGGGGTGGGAGACCCAGTACTTC. The chain uses TRBV19 and TRBJ2-5; the match to TRBD2 covers 7 bases. The CDR3 is made up of 15 amino acids. Germline V lookup: CDR1 LNHDA, CDR2 SQIVND (reference sequence). V shed 5 bases, J shed 5 bases, and the junction held 11 bases outside the gene matches.

The CDR3 sequence is CASSFFSVSGELFF. The DNA for the CDR3 is TGTGCCAGCAGCTTCTTTAGCGTTTCCGGGGAGCTGTTTTTT. The chain uses TRBV7-6 and TRBJ2-2; D might be TRBD2 (5 bases). CDR1 SGHVS and CDR2 FNYEAQ come from the germline V gene. Trimming left V 3 bases short and J 6 bases short, with 11 bases between. The CDR3 consists of 14 residues.

This sequence joins TRBV7-9 and TRBJ1-1, with D maybe TRBD1 (5 bases). Germline CDR1 and CDR2: SEHNR and FQNEAQ (reference sequence). This CDR3 has 16 residues. The V end lost 3 bases, the J end lost 3 bases, and 17 bases lay between the germline ends. CDR3 sequence reads: CASSLRRVDDDTEAFF. CDR3 in DNA: TGTGCCAGCAGCTTGCGCAGGGTAGATGATGACACTGAAGCTTTCTTT.

V and J are TRBV30 and TRBJ2-1, with 7 bases aligning to TRBD2. Germline CDR1 is GTSNPN and CDR2 is SVGIG (reference sequence). With V trimmed by 5 bases and J by 8 bases, 3 bases remained unmatched. This CDR3 region has 11 residues. The CDR3 DNA is TGTGCCTGGCGGGAGGAGGATGAGCAGTTCTTC. It encodes CAWREEDEQFF. Full variable domain (missing parts from reference TRBV30 and TRBJ2-1): SQTIHQWPATLVQPVGSPLSLECTVEGTSNPNLYWYRQAAGRGLQLLFYSVGIGQISSEVPQNLSASRPQDRQFILSSKKLLLSDSGFYLCAWREEDEQFFGPGTRLTVL.

The genes are TRBV10-3 and TRBJ1-1, with D perhaps matching TRBD1 (5 bases). CDR1 ENHRY and CDR2 SYGVKD come from the germline V gene. V lost 5 bases, J lost 3 bases, and 13 bases lay in between. This CDR3 is built from 14 residues. CDR3 sequence: CAISSAGKDTEAFF. In DNA form, the CDR3 reads TGTGCCATCAGTTCGGCAGGGAAGGACACTGAAGCTTTCTTT.

The rearrangement uses TRBV7-9 and TRBJ2-5; a possible D gene is TRBD2 (6 bases). Germline-derived CDR1 and CDR2 are SEHNR and FQNEAQ (reference sequence). V was shortened by 5 bases and J by 1 base, with 11 bases between the two germline ends. The CDR3 is 14 amino acids. The CDR3 is CASSGPGSQETQYF. CDR3 nucleotides: TGTGCCAGCAGCGGACCCGGGAGCCAAGAGACCCAGTACTTC.

Concerning this clone itself: The final CDR3 position lacks the conserved phenylalanine or tryptophan, pointing to a likely read error. Because the CDR3's place on the DNA is in doubt, the DNA is left out and the CDR3 is given as listed by TCRdb. The CDR3 is CASSLAGTGVNL. The chain is built from TRBV28 and TRBJ2-7; the table's D gene call, TRBD1, was not cross checked with the DNA. The CDR3 length equals 12 residues, ends included. Looked up from germline, CDR1 is MDHEN and CDR2 is SYDVKM.

The rearrangement uses TRBV2 and TRBJ2-2; 7 positions agree with TRBD2. This CDR3 is 15 amino acids long. Germline CDR1 is SNHLY and CDR2 is FYNNEI. The trim removed 7 bases at V and 6 bases at J, leaving 11 bases unmatched. CDR3 region: CASMVETSVAGELFF. The CDR3 region has the DNA TGTGCCAGCATGGTGGAAACTAGCGTCGCCGGGGAGCTGTTTTTT.

The chain uses TRBV5-4 and TRBJ1-1; 8 bases are shared with TRBD1. The germline V gene has CDR1 SGHNT and CDR2 YYREEE (reference sequence). The CDR3 totals 14 residues. J gave up 4 bases and V 2 bases, and 4 bases lay outside the gene matches. CDR3 sequence (DNA): TGTGCCAGCAGCTTCCCCGACAGGGGCACTGAAGCTTTCTTT. Encoded protein: CASSFPDRGTEAFF.

The sample holds one count of this clone. This chain joins TRBV15 and TRBJ2-7; 9 nucleotides match TRBD2. The V segment lost 0 bases and the J segment 1 base; nucleotides outside the gene matches: 16. CDR3 length: 20 residues. Germline CDR1 and CDR2: LNHNV and YYDKDF (reference sequence). The CDR3 region has the DNA TGTGCCACCAGCAGAGAAGAGGCTAGCGGGGTCCTCGGTTTGTCCTACGAGCAGTACTTC. Protein: CATSREEASGVLGLSYEQYF.

The J gene is TRBJ2-4, the V gene TRBV18; D is possibly TRBD2 (6 bases). Germline V gene data show CDR1 as KGHSH and CDR2 as LQKENI. The ends were cut back, 2 bases at V and 3 bases at J, with 8 bases in the middle. The CDR3 loop spans 14 amino acids. In nucleotides, the CDR3 is TGTGCCAGCTCACCAGAGGAGGGCAAAAACATTCAGTACTTC. Its translation is CASSPEEGKNIQYF.

This chain connects TRBV7-2 to TRBJ2-2; 7 positions match TRBD2. In germline, CDR1 is SGHTA, CDR2 FQGNSA. The junction had 0 bases not matched to a gene; V was cut back by 3 bases and J by 2 bases. The CDR3 consists of 14 residues. The CDR3 here is CASSLGLNTGELFF. CDR3 sequence (DNA): TGTGCCAGCAGCTTGGGACTAAACACCGGGGAGCTGTTTTTT.

The rearrangement joins TRBV6-5 to TRBJ1-1; D unresolved. From germline, CDR1 is MNHEY and CDR2 SVGAGI. V dropped 5 bases and J dropped 1 base, with 14 bases sitting between them. This CDR3 has 15 residues. The CDR3 nucleotides read TGTGCCAGCAGTCCGAACTTTTCAAGGAACACTGAAGCTTTCTTT. Protein sequence: CASSPNFSRNTEAFF.

The chain recombines TRBV18 with TRBJ2-7; 12 bases align to TRBD2. Germline CDR1 reads KGHSH; CDR2 reads LQKENI. Trimming took 3 bases from V and 2 from J; bases not matched to a gene: 5. The CDR3 length is 16 residues. The CDR3 DNA sequence: TGTGCCAGCTCACCCCGGACTAGCGGGGATCCCTACGAGCAGTACTTC. It codes for CASSPRTSGDPYEQYF.

The V call is TRBV7-8, the J call TRBJ1-4; D possibly corresponds to TRBD1 (5 bases). CDR1 and CDR2 (germline): SGHVS, FQNEAQ. This CDR3 spans 13 amino acids. Deletions cut 6 bases from V and 7 bases from J, with 12 bases between. Here the CDR3 reads CASRTAGGEKLFF. The CDR3, as DNA: TGTGCCAGCAGGACCGCCGGGGGTGAAAAACTGTTTTTT.

This CDR3 reads CASSLGGRGSTDTQYF. In DNA, the CDR3 is TGTGCCAGCAGCTTGGGTGGGCGGGGTAGCACAGATACGCAGTATTTT. This sequence joins TRBV7-3 and TRBJ2-3; perhaps TRBD2 as D (6 bases). The CDR3 has 16 amino acids. Deletions cut 3 bases from V and 0 bases from J, with 13 bases between. Per the germline V gene, CDR1 is SGHTA and CDR2 is FQGTGA. The variable domain in full, with the rest retrieved from reference TRBV7-3 and TRBJ2-3, is GAGVSQTPSNKVTEKGKYVELRCDPISGHTALYWYRQSLGQGPEFLIYFQGTGAADDSGLPNDRFFAVRPEGSVSTLKIQRTERGDSAVYLCASSLGGRGSTDTQYFGPGTRLTVL.

This chain uses TRBV9 with TRBJ2-1, with D perhaps TRBD2 (6 bases). V lost 3 bases and J 3 bases, leaving 10 bases between the germline ends. The V gene's germline CDR1 is SGDLS and CDR2 YYNGEE. CDR3 length: 14 amino acids. CDR3 amino acids: CASSAGTHYNEQFF. The CDR3, as DNA: TGTGCCAGCAGCGCCGGGACTCACTACAATGAGCAGTTCTTC.

The chain has TRBV2 and TRBJ2-2; maybe TRBD2 (6 bases). V was pared by 0 bases and J by 4 bases, with 15 bases between. The V gene's germline CDR1 is SNHLY and CDR2 FYNNEI. CDR3 size: 17 residues. The CDR3 spells CASSEARRDWVTGELFF. The CDR3 nucleotides are TGTGCCAGCAGTGAAGCTCGGCGGGATTGGGTCACCGGGGAGCTGTTTTTT. Full variable domain (outside the CDR3, taken from reference TRBV2 and TRBJ2-2): EPEVTQTPSHQVTQMGQEVILRCVPISNHLYFYWYRQILGQKVEFLVSFYNNEISEKSEIFDDQFSVERPDGSNFTLKIRSTKLEDSAMYFCASSEARRDWVTGELFFGEGSRLTVL.

The chain has TRBV18 and TRBJ1-2; TRBD1 matches 7 bases. Germline CDR1 is KGHSH and CDR2 is LQKENI. This CDR3 region has 16 residues. The V segment lost 2 bases and the J segment 8 bases; nucleotides outside the gene matches: 14. The chain's CDR3 is CASSPGTAGPKGGYTF. CDR3 DNA sequence: TGTGCCAGCTCACCAGGGACAGCAGGACCCAAGGGGGGCTACACCTTC.

The chain's CDR3 is CASSRGGPTYNEQFF. DNA of the CDR3: TGTGCCAGCAGTCGGGGTGGGCCGACCTACAATGAGCAGTTCTTC. This rearrangement joins TRBV28 to TRBJ2-1, with D possibly TRBD2 on 5 matching bases. Germline V lookup: CDR1 MDHEN, CDR2 SYDVKM. The CDR3 consists of 15 residues. V was pared by 5 bases and J by 2 bases, with 13 bases between.

This clone was picked up a small number of times. The V call is TRBV4-1, the J call TRBJ1-5, with TRBD1 as a possible D gene (6 bases). V gave up 3 bases and J gave up 6 bases, with 18 bases separating them. Germline assignment: CDR1 MGHRA and CDR2 YSYEKL. This CDR3 region has 16 residues. CDR3 coding DNA: TGCGCCAGCAGCCAGGAAGGGACACCTTCTCCTCAGCCCCAGCATTTT. Its translation is CASSQEGTPSPQPQHF.

This chain uses TRBV5-1 with TRBJ2-5; possible D gene TRBD2, 6 bases. Per the germline V gene, CDR1 is SGHRS and CDR2 is YFSETQ. V lost 1 base and J 0 bases, leaving 16 bases between the germline ends. This CDR3 is built from 17 residues. Written as DNA, the CDR3 is TGCGCCAGCAGCTTGAACGGAGGGCTAGCGTACCAAGAGACCCAGTACTTC. Its protein is CASSLNGGLAYQETQYF.